What follows describes a single TCR beta chain. Its target is unknown. V lost 0 bases and J lost 11, with 14 bases in between. CDR3 length: 14 amino acids. Germline CDR1 DFQATT, CDR2 SNEGSKA (reference sequence). The data originate from a study of CD8 T cells in ankylosing spondylitis. Findings of the study overall: Several of the motif variants were reported before in synovial fluid and blood from reactive arthritis. The study identified a TCR beta motif of under ten highly homologous variants that appeared characteristic of ankylosing spondylitis blood. Clones linked to disease, bearing a CD8+ phenotype, were relatively rare in peripheral blood.

Construction of TCR beta libraries was performed using quantitative 5'-RACE with molecular barcodes. TCRdb ran MiXCR on the 5' RACE reads and lists one entry per CDR3 protein. In the table there are fewer than 250,000 distinct CDR3 sequences, 32% of which are singletons. The sequencing sample was made of blood, either unsorted or a sorted T cell fraction (not recorded which). The chain joins TRBV20-1 to TRBJ1-6, with D tentatively TRBD1 (5 bases). This receptor was identified in a male donor with ankylosing spondylitis or in good health (not recorded which). CDR3 sequence (DNA): TGCAGTGCTAGAGATGGGGCTGGGACGGCACCCCTCCACTTT. Its translation is CSARDGAGTAPLHF.